Below are 31 T cell receptor beta chains sequenced from a single sample in a study of blood T cell repertoires in COVID-19. Data came from immunoSEQ multiplex PCR; TCRdb stores just in-frame clones and leaves some out. The data show roughly 320,000 clones, 85% to 95% seen once. The source material was PBMCs or T cells enriched from blood (not recorded which). The receptors were sampled from a woman in her twenties or thirties who had been exposed to COVID-19.

The CDR3 nucleotides read TGCGCCAGCAGCTTGGCTTACAGGGGATGGGCTATGAACACTGAAGCTTTCTTT. It specifies CASSLAYRGWAMNTEAFF. The chain recombines TRBV5-1 with TRBJ1-1; 7 nucleotides line up with TRBD1. The CDR3 has 18 amino acids. V shed 0 bases, J shed 0 bases, and the junction held 11 bases outside the gene matches. Germline V CDR1 and CDR2: SGHRS, YFSETQ.

CDR3 in amino acids: CASKRGQATTDTQYF. The DNA for the CDR3 is TGCGCCAGCAAGAGGGGACAGGCCACCACAGATACGCAGTATTTT. V is TRBV5-1 and J is TRBJ2-3, with 8 positions matching TRBD1. This CDR3 is 15 amino acids long. Trimming took 6 bases from V and 2 from J; bases not matched to a gene: 8. Germline V CDR1 and CDR2: SGHRS, YFSETQ. Full variable domain (missing parts from reference TRBV5-1 and TRBJ2-3): KAGVTQTPRYLIKTRGQQVTLSCSPISGHRSVSWYQQTPGQGLQFLFEYFSETQRNKGNFPGRFSGRQFSNSRSEMNVSTLELGDSALYLCASKRGQATTDTQYFGPGTRLTVL.

This rearrangement joins TRBV7-8 to TRBJ2-5, with TRBD1 as a possible D gene (6 bases). CDR1 is SGHVS, CDR2 FQNEAQ, per germline. The CDR3 covers 14 residues. V was cut by 6 bases and J by 5 bases, with 16 bases left in between. CDR3 nucleotides: TGTGCCAGCAGTGCAGGGGCGCGGCGCGAGACCCAGTACTTC. Its protein is CASSAGARRETQYF.

This clone has just a few counts. The V gene is TRBV11-2, the J gene TRBJ1-2, with 8 nucleotides matching TRBD1. V shed 3 bases and J 2 bases; nucleotides not matched to a gene: 2. CDR3 length: 14 residues. Germline V gives CDR1 SGHAT, CDR2 FQNNGV. CDR3 DNA: TGTGCCAGCAGCTTTGGGACAGGCAACTATGGCTACACCTTC. It encodes CASSFGTGNYGYTF.

The rearrangement joins TRBV6-5 to TRBJ1-1; 8 bases match TRBD1. Losses at the gene ends were 2 bases for V and 6 bases for J; bases not matched to a gene: 5. Germline assignment: CDR1 MNHEY and CDR2 SVGAGI. The CDR3 length is 14 residues. This CDR3 reads CASSYQQGGPEAFF. The CDR3 nucleotides are TGTGCCAGCAGTTACCAACAGGGGGGTCCTGAAGCTTTCTTT.

J is TRBJ1-3 and V is TRBV11-3; D not resolved. V shed 1 base and J shed 3 bases, with 16 bases lying between them. The germline CDR1 and CDR2 sequences are SGHNT and YENEEA. The CDR3 runs 17 residues. The CDR3 DNA is TGTGCCAGCAGCTTAGCCCGCACGGGTTCTGGTGGAAACACCATATATTTT. This gives the protein CASSLARTGSGGNTIYF. Full variable domain (remainder filled in from reference TRBV11-3 and TRBJ1-3): EAGVVQSPRYKIIEKKQPVAFWCNPISGHNTLYWYLQNLGQGPELLIRYENEEAVDDSQLPKDRFSAERLKGVDSTLKIQPAELGDSAVYLCASSLARTGSGGNTIYFGEGSWLTVV.

This clone occurred once. V usage is TRBV7-9 and J usage is TRBJ2-5; TRBD1 agrees at 7 bases. Trimming took 5 bases from V and 2 from J; bases not matched to a gene: 8. Germline values: CDR1 SEHNR, CDR2 FQNEAQ (reference sequence). This CDR3 contains 15 residues. The CDR3, as DNA: TGTGCCAGCAGCGGTAGCCCGGGACAGCAAGAGACCCAGTACTTC. Amino acids: CASSGSPGQQETQYF. The full variable domain, in which reference TRBV7-9 and TRBJ2-5 provide the parts outside the CDR3, is DTGVSQNPRHKITKRGQNVTFRCDPISEHNRLYWYRQTLGQGPEFLTYFQNEAQLEKSRLLSDRFSAERPKGSFSTLEIQRTEQGDSAMYLCASSGSPGQQETQYFGPGTRLLVL.

V usage is TRBV5-4 and J usage is TRBJ1-4; no definite D call. This CDR3 has 9 amino acids. V was trimmed by 10 bases and J by 12 bases, leaving 10 bases between them. Germline CDR1 SGHNT, CDR2 YYREEE (reference sequence). The DNA for the CDR3 is TGTGCCCCCGACGAGGAACTGTTTTTT. Translated, it gives CAPDEELFF.

CDR3 sequence reads: CASTHGAGELFF. The CDR3 DNA reads as TGTGCCAGCACCCACGGAGCCGGGGAGCTGTTTTTT. V usage is TRBV6-5 and J usage is TRBJ2-2; D is undetermined. V was pared by 7 bases and J by 6 bases, with 9 bases between. Germline-derived CDR1 and CDR2 are MNHEY and SVGAGI. This CDR3 spans 12 amino acids.

The chain links TRBV27 to TRBJ1-6; 8 bases fit TRBD1. J gave up 10 bases and V 3 bases, and 5 bases lay outside the gene matches. The CDR3 length is 14 residues. Germline V CDR1 and CDR2: MNHEY, SMNVEV (reference sequence). The CDR3 spells CASSFDRGRSPLHF. CDR3 nucleotides: TGTGCCAGCAGTTTCGACAGGGGAAGATCACCCCTCCACTTT.

The rearrangement links TRBV9 to TRBJ1-3, with no clear D. This CDR3 is 14 amino acids long. Germline V lookup: CDR1 SGDLS, CDR2 YYNGEE. Trimming shortened V by 5 bases and J by 4 bases, and 13 bases separated the two germline ends. The chain's CDR3 is CASSTKLGGNTIYF. The CDR3 DNA follows: TGTGCCAGCAGTACAAAACTAGGAGGAAACACCATATATTTT.

The rearrangement joins TRBV11-3 to TRBJ1-1; D is undetermined. The germline CDR1 and CDR2 sequences are SGHNT and YENEEA. V lost 4 bases and J 0 bases, leaving 9 bases between the germline ends. The CDR3 contains 14 residues. The CDR3 DNA is TGTGCCAGCAGCTATTCGGGGATGAACACTGAAGCTTTCTTT. This codes for CASSYSGMNTEAFF.

The chain employs TRBV4-3 and TRBJ1-1; the D is unclear. Germline V CDR1 and CDR2: LGHNA, YSLEER. This CDR3 is 14 amino acids long. V was cut by 0 bases and J by 1 base, with 6 bases left in between. The CDR3: CASSQEAENTEAFF. CDR3 nucleotides: TGCGCCAGCAGCCAAGAAGCGGAGAACACTGAAGCTTTCTTT.

The CDR3 bases are TGCGCCAGCAGCTTGGAGCTAGGGGGTGGCTACACCTTC. It encodes CASSLELGGGYTF. The V gene is TRBV5-1, the J gene TRBJ1-2, with D possibly being TRBD1 (6 bases). V dropped 0 bases and J dropped 7 bases, with 10 bases sitting between them. The CDR3 is 13 amino acids. CDR1 SGHRS and CDR2 YFSETQ come from the germline V gene.

J is TRBJ1-4 and V is TRBV5-8; tentatively, D is TRBD1 (6 bases). Trimming removed 0 bases from V and 7 bases from J, with 7 bases in between. This CDR3 contains 13 residues. Germline V gene sequence: CDR1 SGHTS, CDR2 YDEGEE. DNA for the CDR3: TGTGCCAGCAGCTTGGAAGGGGGTGAAAAACTGTTTTTT. The encoded protein is CASSLEGGEKLFF.

This clone was observed once. The chain couples TRBV10-3 to TRBJ1-4; 8 nucleotides agree with TRBD1. The CDR3 has 15 amino acids. The V and J ends lost 7 bases and 3 bases, in that order; junction bases with no gene match: 7. Per the germline V gene, CDR1 is ENHRY and CDR2 is SYGVKD. CDR3 amino acids: CAIKAGRGPNEKLFF. CDR3 in DNA: TGTGCCATCAAAGCTGGCAGGGGGCCTAATGAAAAACTGTTTTTT.

This clone was detected once. The chain joins TRBV11-2 to TRBJ1-6; the D gene is possibly TRBD1 (5 bases). Germline loops: CDR1 SGHAT, CDR2 FQNNGV. V dropped 0 bases and J dropped 7 bases, with 13 bases sitting between them. CDR3 length equals 16 residues. CDR3 region: CASSLDLATVNSPLHF. The CDR3 bases are TGTGCCAGCAGCTTAGATCTAGCGACAGTAAATTCACCCCTCCACTTT.

This clone showed up just once. This chain connects TRBV27 to TRBJ1-6; 12 bases are a match to TRBD1. Looked up from germline, CDR1 is MNHEY and CDR2 is SMNVEV (reference sequence). The length of the CDR3 is 17 residues. After removal of 6 bases from V and 8 bases from J, the junction contained 11 bases not matched to a gene. The chain's CDR3 is CASRPPGQGARDSPLHF. CDR3 coding DNA: TGTGCCAGCAGGCCCCCGGGACAGGGGGCAAGGGATTCACCCCTCCACTTT.

The J gene is TRBJ1-1, the V gene TRBV29-1; unclear D gene. Trimming removed 6 bases at V and 5 bases at J, with 13 bases between. Germline assignment: CDR1 SQVTM and CDR2 ANQGSEA. The CDR3 is 12 amino acids. CDR3 in DNA: TGCAGCGTGATGGACGGGGAGACTGAAGCTTTCTTT. Encoded protein: CSVMDGETEAFF.

This clone was seen just once. The V call is TRBV6-2 or TRBV6-3, the J call TRBJ2-7; unclear D gene. Trimming shortened V by 4 bases and J by 5 bases, and 9 bases separated the two germline ends. Germline V gene data show CDR1 as MNHEY and CDR2 as SVGEGT. The length of the CDR3 is 12 residues. In nucleotides, the CDR3 is TGTGCCAGCAGTTCCGTGAGTAACGAGCAGTACTTC. This sequence encodes CASSSVSNEQYF.

This chain uses TRBV2 with TRBJ1-5; weak D call: TRBD1 (6 bases). The germline CDR1 and CDR2 sequences are SNHLY and FYNNEI. CDR3 length: 13 residues. Deletions cut 8 bases from V and 3 bases from J, with 11 bases between. CDR3 nucleotides: TGTGCCAGCTCCGGGACAAACAATCAGCCCCAGCATTTT. Protein: CASSGTNNQPQHF.

This clone was observed once. The gene calls are TRBV7-8 and TRBJ2-3; 8 positions match TRBD2. Germline values: CDR1 SGHVS, CDR2 FQNEAQ. The V and J ends lost 5 bases and 2 bases, in that order; junction bases with no gene match: 24. The CDR3 is made up of 21 amino acids. CDR3 nucleotides: TGTGCCAGCAGCCCCCGCTGGACAGCTCAACGTCAAGCGGGGGCCACAGATACGCAGTATTTT. It specifies CASSPRWTAQRQAGATDTQYF.

The chain couples TRBV21-1 to TRBJ1-2; the table's D gene call, TRBD1, was not cross checked with the DNA. TRBV21-1 is a known pseudogene. The CDR3 totals 17 residues. The CDR3 sequence: CASSKGQEKSANYGYTF. The CDR3 coding sequence is TGTGCCAGCAGCAAAGGGCAGGAAAAATCAGCTAACTATGGCTACACCTTC.

The chain couples TRBV27 to TRBJ1-5; a weak D match, TRBD1 (5 bases). Germline V gene data show CDR1 as MNHEY and CDR2 as SMNVEV (reference sequence). This CDR3 contains 16 residues. V lost 6 bases, J lost 7 bases, and 22 bases lay in between. The DNA for the CDR3 is TGTGCCAGCAGCCGGCCAGGGAGGGGATATGCACAGCCCCAGCATTTT. Translating gives CASSRPGRGYAQPQHF.

The chain combines TRBV7-9 with TRBJ2-1; the D gene is possibly TRBD1 (5 bases). V was cut by 0 bases and J by 6 bases, with 9 bases left in between. CDR3 length: 14 amino acids. Germline V lookup: CDR1 SEHNR, CDR2 FQNEAQ (reference sequence). CDR3 DNA: TGTGCCAGCAGCTTAGCGGGGCGACCCAATGAGCAGTTCTTC. This gives the protein CASSLAGRPNEQFF. The full variable domain, with the rest looked up from reference TRBV7-9 and TRBJ2-1, is DTGVSQNPRHKITKRGQNVTFRCDPISEHNRLYWYRQTLGQGPEFLTYFQNEAQLEKSRLLSDRFSAERPKGSFSTLEIQRTEQGDSAMYLCASSLAGRPNEQFFGPGTRLTVL.

The sample holds one count of this clone. This chain uses TRBV9 with TRBJ1-1, with 10 bases that match TRBD1. CDR3 length: 15 residues. Germline CDR1 and CDR2: SGDLS and YYNGEE. With V trimmed by 2 bases and J by 6 bases, 7 bases remained unmatched. As DNA, the CDR3 is TGTGCCAGCAGCGTGCTACCGGGACAGGGGCCTGAAGCTTTCTTT. Amino acid sequence: CASSVLPGQGPEAFF.

The rearrangement joins TRBV7-9 to TRBJ2-2; 12 bases are shared with TRBD1. This CDR3 region has 19 residues. With 5 bases clipped from V and 1 base from J, the junction kept 11 bases outside the gene matches. Germline V gives CDR1 SEHNR, CDR2 FQNEAQ (reference sequence). CDR3 nucleotides: TGTGCCAGCAGCATAGGGACAGGGGGCTCCGGCCTGAACACCGGGGAGCTGTTTTTT. The encoded protein is CASSIGTGGSGLNTGELFF.

This clone was detected a few times. V usage is TRBV27 and J usage is TRBJ2-2; 7 nucleotides line up with TRBD1. The CDR3 loop spans 15 amino acids. Germline V gives CDR1 MNHEY, CDR2 SMNVEV (reference sequence). The V gene end was trimmed by 3 bases and the J gene end by 2 bases; junction bases not matched to a gene: 3. This chain's CDR3 is CASSLGTANTGELFF. The CDR3 region has the DNA TGTGCCAGCAGTTTGGGGACAGCCAACACCGGGGAGCTGTTTTTT.

This chain links TRBV2 with TRBJ1-6; TRBD1 matches at 9 bases. This CDR3 contains 13 residues. The germline V gene encodes CDR1 SNHLY and CDR2 FYNNEI. J gave up 7 bases and V 7 bases, and 2 bases lay outside the gene matches. CDR3 DNA sequence: TGTGCCAGCACCGGGACAGGGAATTCACCCCTCCACTTT. Protein product: CASTGTGNSPLHF.

The genes are TRBV19 and TRBJ1-2, with 9 bases fitting TRBD1. Germline lookup yields CDR1 LNHDA and CDR2 SQIVND (reference sequence). The CDR3 is made up of 13 amino acids. The V and J ends lost 3 bases and 7 bases, in that order; junction bases with no gene match: 3. CDR3 sequence reads: CASSIWDRVGYTF. DNA of the CDR3: TGTGCCAGTAGTATTTGGGACAGGGTTGGCTACACCTTC.

The J gene is TRBJ1-5, the V gene TRBV5-4, with D hard to call. The germline V gene encodes CDR1 SGHNT and CDR2 YYREEE (reference sequence). The V end lost 7 bases, the J end lost 5 bases, and 16 bases lay between the germline ends. This CDR3 has 14 residues. CDR3 sequence: CASSSSPSDQPQHF. CDR3 coding DNA: TGTGCCAGCTCCTCCTCTCCCTCGGATCAGCCCCAGCATTTT. Drawing the rest from reference TRBV5-4 and TRBJ1-5, the complete variable domain is ETGVTQSPTHLIKTRGQQVTLRCSSQSGHNTVSWYQQALGQGPQFIFQYYREEENGRGNFPPRFSGLQFPNYSSELNVNALELDDSALYLCASSSSPSDQPQHFGDGTRLSIL.